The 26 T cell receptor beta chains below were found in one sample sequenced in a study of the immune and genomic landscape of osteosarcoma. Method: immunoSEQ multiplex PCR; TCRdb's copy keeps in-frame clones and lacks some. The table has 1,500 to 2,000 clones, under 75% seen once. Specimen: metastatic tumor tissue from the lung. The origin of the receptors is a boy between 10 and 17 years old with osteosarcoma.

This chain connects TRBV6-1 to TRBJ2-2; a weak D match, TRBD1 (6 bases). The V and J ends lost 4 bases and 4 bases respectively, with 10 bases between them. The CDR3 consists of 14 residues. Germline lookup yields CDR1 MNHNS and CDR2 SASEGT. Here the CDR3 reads CASSADRLTGELFF. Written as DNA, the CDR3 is TGTGCCAGCAGTGCGGACAGACTCACCGGGGAGCTGTTTTTT.

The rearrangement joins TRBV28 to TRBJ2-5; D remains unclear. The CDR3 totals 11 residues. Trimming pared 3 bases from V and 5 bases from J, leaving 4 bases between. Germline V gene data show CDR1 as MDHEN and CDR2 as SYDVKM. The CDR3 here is CASSFGETQYF. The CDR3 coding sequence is TGTGCCAGCAGTTTTGGGGAGACCCAGTACTTC.

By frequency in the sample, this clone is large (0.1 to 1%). CDR3 residues: CSVVATERNGANVLTF. The CDR3 nucleotides read TGCAGCGTTGTGGCGACGGAACGAAACGGGGCCAACGTCCTGACTTTC. The chain employs TRBV29-1 and TRBJ2-6, with D unresolved. The germline gives CDR1 SQVTM, CDR2 ANQGSEA. The CDR3 has 16 residues. Trimming removed 4 bases at V and 4 bases at J, with 17 bases between.

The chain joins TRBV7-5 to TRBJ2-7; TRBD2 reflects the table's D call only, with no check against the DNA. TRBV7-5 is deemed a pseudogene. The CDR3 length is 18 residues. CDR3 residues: CVRSLEPRGGTTLRWQYF. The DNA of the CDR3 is TGTGTCAGAAGCTTAGAACCAAGGGGGGGAACGACCTTACGATGGCAGTACTTC.

The CDR3 nucleotides are TGTGCCAGCAGCTTAAGCGGAATGGGAGGGCCTTTAGATGAGCAGTTCTTC. It is translated as CASSLSGMGGPLDEQFF. The chain links TRBV7-3 to TRBJ2-1, with 7 nucleotides matching TRBD2. This CDR3 is built from 17 residues. CDR1 and CDR2 from the germline V gene are SGHTA and FQGTGA. The J segment lost 8 bases and the V segment lost 1 base, leaving 14 bases of the junction unmatched.

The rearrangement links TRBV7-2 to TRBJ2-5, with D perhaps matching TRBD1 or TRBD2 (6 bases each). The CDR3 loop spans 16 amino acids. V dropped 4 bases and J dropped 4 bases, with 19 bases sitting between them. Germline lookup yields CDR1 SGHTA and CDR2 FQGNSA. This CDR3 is CASSSVVGGRVETQYF. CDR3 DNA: TGTGCCAGCAGCTCCGTCGTCGGGGGCAGGGTAGAGACCCAGTACTTC.

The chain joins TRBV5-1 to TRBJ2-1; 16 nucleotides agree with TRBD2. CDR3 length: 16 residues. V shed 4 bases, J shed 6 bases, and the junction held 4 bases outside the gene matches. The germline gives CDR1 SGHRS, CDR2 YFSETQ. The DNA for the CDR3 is TGCGCCAGCAGCCCCGGGACTAGCGGGAGGGGCAATGAGCAGTTCTTC. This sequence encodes CASSPGTSGRGNEQFF.

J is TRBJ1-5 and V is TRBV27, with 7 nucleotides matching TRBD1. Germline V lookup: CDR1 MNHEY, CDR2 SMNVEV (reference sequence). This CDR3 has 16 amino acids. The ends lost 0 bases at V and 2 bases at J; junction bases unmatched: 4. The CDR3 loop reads CASSLSSRGGNQPQHF. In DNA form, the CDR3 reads TGTGCCAGCAGTTTATCGAGCAGGGGGGGCAATCAGCCCCAGCATTTT.

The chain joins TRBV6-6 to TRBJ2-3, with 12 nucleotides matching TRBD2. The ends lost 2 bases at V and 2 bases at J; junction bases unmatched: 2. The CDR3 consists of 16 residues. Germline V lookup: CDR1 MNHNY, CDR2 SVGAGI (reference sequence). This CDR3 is CASSYGLAGNTDTQYF. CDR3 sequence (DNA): TGTGCCAGCAGTTACGGACTAGCGGGAAACACAGATACGCAGTATTTT.

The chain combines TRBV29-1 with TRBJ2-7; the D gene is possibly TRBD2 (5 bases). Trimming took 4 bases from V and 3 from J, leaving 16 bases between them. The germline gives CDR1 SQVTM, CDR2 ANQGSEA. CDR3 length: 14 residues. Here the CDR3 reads CSVVRSGNIYEQYF. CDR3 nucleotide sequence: TGCAGCGTTGTACGTTCGGGGAACATCTACGAGCAGTACTTC.

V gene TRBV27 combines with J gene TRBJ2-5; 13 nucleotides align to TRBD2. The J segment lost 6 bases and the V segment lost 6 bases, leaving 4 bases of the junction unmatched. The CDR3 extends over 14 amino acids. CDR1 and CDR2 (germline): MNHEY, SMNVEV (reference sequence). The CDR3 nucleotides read TGTGCCAGCAGGGGACTAGCGGGGACGAAGACCCAGTACTTC. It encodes CASRGLAGTKTQYF.

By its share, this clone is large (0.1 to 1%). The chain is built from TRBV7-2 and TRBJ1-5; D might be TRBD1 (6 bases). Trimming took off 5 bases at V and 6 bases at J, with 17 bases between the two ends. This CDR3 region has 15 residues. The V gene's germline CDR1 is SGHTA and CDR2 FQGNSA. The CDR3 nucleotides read TGTGCCAGCAGCCCACAAAGGGGCAGGGGTCAGCCCCAGCATTTT. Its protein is CASSPQRGRGQPQHF.

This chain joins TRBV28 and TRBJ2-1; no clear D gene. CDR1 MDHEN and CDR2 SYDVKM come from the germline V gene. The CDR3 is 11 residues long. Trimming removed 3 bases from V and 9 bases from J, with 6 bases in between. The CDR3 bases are TGTGCCAGCAGTTTCTCGGTTGAGCAGTTCTTC. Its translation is CASSFSVEQFF.

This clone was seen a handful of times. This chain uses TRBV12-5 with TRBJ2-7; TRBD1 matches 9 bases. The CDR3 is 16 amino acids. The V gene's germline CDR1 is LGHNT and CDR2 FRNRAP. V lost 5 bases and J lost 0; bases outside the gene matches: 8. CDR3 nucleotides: TGTGCTAGTGGTACAACCGGGACAGGGAGCTCCTACGAGCAGTACTTC. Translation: CASGTTGTGSSYEQYF.

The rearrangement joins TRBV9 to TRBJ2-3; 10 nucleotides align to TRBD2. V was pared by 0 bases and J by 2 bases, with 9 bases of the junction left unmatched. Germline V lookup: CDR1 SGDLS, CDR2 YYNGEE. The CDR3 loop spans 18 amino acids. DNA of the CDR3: TGTGCCAGCAGCGTAGAAGCGGGGGGGCAGACTTACACAGATACGCAGTATTTT. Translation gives CASSVEAGGQTYTDTQYF.

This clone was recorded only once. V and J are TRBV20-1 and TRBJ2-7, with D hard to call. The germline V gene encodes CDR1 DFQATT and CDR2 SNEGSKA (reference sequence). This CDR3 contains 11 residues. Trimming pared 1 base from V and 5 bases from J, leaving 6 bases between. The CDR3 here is CSARGEHEQYF. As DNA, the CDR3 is TGCAGTGCTAGAGGGGAACACGAGCAGTACTTC.

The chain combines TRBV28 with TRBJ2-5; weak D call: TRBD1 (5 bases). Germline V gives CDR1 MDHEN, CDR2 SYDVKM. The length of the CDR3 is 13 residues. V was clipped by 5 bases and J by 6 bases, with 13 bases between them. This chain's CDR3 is CASSARVVQTQYF. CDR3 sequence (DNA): TGTGCCAGCAGTGCCAGGGTCGTGCAGACCCAGTACTTC.

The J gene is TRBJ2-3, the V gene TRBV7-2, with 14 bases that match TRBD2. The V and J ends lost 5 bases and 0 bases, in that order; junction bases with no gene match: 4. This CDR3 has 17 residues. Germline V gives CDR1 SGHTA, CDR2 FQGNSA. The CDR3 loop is CASSPRLAGGSTDTQYF. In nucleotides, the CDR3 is TGTGCCAGCAGCCCGCGACTAGCGGGAGGGAGCACAGATACGCAGTATTTT.

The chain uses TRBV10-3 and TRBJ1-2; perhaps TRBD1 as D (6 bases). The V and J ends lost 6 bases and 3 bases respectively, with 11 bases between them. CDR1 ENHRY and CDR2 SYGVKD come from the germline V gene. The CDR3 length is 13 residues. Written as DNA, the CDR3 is TGTGCCATCAGCACCGGGACATACTATGGCTACACCTTC. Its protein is CAISTGTYYGYTF.

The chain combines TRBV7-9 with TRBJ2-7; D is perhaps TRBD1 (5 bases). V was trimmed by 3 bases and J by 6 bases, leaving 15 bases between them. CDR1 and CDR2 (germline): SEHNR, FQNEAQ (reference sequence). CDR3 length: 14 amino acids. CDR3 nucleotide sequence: TGTGCCAGCAGCTTTAATGCAGGGCTCGGCGAGCAGTACTTC. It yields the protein CASSFNAGLGEQYF. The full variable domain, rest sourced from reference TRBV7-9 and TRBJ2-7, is DTGVSQNPRHKITKRGQNVTFRCDPISEHNRLYWYRQTLGQGPEFLTYFQNEAQLEKSRLLSDRFSAERPKGSFSTLEIQRTEQGDSAMYLCASSFNAGLGEQYFGPGTRLTVT.

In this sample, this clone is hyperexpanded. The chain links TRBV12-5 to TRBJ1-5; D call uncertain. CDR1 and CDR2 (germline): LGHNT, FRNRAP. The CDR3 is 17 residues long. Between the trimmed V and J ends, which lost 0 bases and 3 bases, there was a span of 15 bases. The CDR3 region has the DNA TGTGCTAGTGGTTTGGTACACCCTGCAGGCGACAATCAGCCCCAGCATTTT. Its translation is CASGLVHPAGDNQPQHF.

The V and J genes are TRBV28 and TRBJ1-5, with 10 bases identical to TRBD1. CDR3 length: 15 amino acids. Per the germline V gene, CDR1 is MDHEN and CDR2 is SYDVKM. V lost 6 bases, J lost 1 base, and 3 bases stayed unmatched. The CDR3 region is CASRRQGASNQPQHF. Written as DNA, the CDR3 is TGTGCCAGCAGGCGACAGGGGGCAAGCAATCAGCCCCAGCATTTT. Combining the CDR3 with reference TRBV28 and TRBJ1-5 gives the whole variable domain DVKVTQSSRYLVKRTGEKVFLECVQDMDHENMFWYRQDPGLGLRLIYFSYDVKMKEKGDIPEGYSVSREKKERFSLILESASTNQTSMYLCASRRQGASNQPQHFGDGTRLSIL.

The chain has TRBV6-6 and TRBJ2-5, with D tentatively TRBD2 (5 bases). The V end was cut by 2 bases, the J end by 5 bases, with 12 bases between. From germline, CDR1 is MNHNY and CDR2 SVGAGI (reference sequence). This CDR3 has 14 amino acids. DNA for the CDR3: TGTGCCAGCAGTTACGACACGGGAAGGGAGACCCAGTACTTC. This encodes CASSYDTGRETQYF.

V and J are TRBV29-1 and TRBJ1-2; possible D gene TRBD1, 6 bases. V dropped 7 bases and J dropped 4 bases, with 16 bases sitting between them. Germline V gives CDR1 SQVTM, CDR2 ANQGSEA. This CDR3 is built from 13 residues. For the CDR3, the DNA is TGCAGCGCGGGGAGGGTAGGGGGCTATGGCTACACCTTC. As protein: CSAGRVGGYGYTF.

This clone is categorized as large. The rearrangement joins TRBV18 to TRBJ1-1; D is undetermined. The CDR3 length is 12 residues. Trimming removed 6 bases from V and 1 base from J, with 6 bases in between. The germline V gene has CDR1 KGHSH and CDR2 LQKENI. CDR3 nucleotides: TGTGCCAGCTCCGGATCGAACACTGAAGCTTTCTTT. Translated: CASSGSNTEAFF. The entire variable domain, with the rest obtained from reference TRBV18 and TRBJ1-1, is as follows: NAGVMQNPRHLVRRRGQEARLRCSPMKGHSHVYWYRQLPEEGLKFMVYLQKENIIDESGMPKERFSAEFPKEGPSILRIQQVVRGDSAAYFCASSGSNTEAFFGQGTRLTVV.

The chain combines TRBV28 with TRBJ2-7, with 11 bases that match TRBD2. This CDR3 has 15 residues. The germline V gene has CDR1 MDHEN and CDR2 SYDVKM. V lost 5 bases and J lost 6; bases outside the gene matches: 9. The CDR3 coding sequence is TGTGCCAGCAGTCTACAGACTAGCGGGATGGGCGAGCAGTACTTC. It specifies CASSLQTSGMGEQYF. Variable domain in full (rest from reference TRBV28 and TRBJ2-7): DVKVTQSSRYLVKRTGEKVFLECVQDMDHENMFWYRQDPGLGLRLIYFSYDVKMKEKGDIPEGYSVSREKKERFSLILESASTNQTSMYLCASSLQTSGMGEQYFGPGTRLTVT.